This entry is about one T cell receptor (beta chain). Its antigen specificity is not known. No base-level quality is on record; no much larger clone is a single base apart. From the germline V gene, CDR1 is SNHLY and CDR2 is FYNNEI. Trimming takes 4 bases off V and 11 bases off J; junction bases not matched to a gene: 4. Its CDR3 holds 11 amino acids, cysteine through phenylalanine. The read is trimmed to its CDR3 DNA, 33 bases read in frame from base 1. The method behind the library was the immunoSEQ multiplex PCR assay. For the multiplex PCR, a mixture combining 60 forward primers for TCR Vbeta segments and 13 reverse primers for TCR Jbeta segments was used. Amplification of the CDR3 region of rearranged TCR beta genes was performed with a multiplex PCR assay on genomic DNA. The Illumina HiSeq System was used to sequence the amplified TCR beta libraries as 87-base-pair reads. For the original study's pipeline: A later analysis counted some 80 million unique TCR beta chains across the 600 to 850 repertoires, and 9 million to 14 million of these chains were shared by at least two donors. Raw reads were error-corrected and collapsed into unique sequences with a nearest-neighbor algorithm that merged closely related sequences to remove PCR and sequencing errors. To assign V, D and J gene segments, CDR3 sequences were aligned to IMGT reference sequences. Each retained sequence needed at least a six-nucleotide match to both a V gene segment and a J gene segment. Rearrangements were classified as productive when the CDR3 lacked stop codons and remained in frame with V and J, and all other rearrangements were classified as non-productive. CDR3 was defined according to IMGT convention as the region running from the second conserved V-encoded cysteine to the conserved J-encoded phenylalanine. The earlier analysis of 550 to 650 of the donors excluded any sequence lacking an unambiguous match to a single V gene segment. An earlier analysis of some 610 of the donors called V segments functional above 56.7% productive rearrangements and segregating when the between-donor standard deviation exceeded 5%. A statistical classification framework was built to diagnose cytomegalovirus status from the catalog of TCR beta chain sequences. A later analysis assigned V and J genes by comparing TCR nucleotide sequences with IMGT/GENE-DB human TR gene sequences. A later analysis assigned CDR3 sequences and most-parsimonious VDJ recombination scenarios with the TCRdist pipeline. In a later analysis, each TCR beta chain was defined by its CDR3 amino acid sequence together with its V-gene family, and reads without a unique V-gene family were excluded. As a way to deal with suspected cross-contamination and a sequencing artifact, a later analysis dropped 450 to 700 nucleotide sequences that were highly shared and had low generation probability. A later analysis calculated a clonal expansion index for each public chain from normalized within-repertoire ranks of inferred template counts. In a later analysis, generation probabilities were computed with a VDJ recombination model fitted to out-of-frame rearrangements, and the resulting probabilities were checked against IGoR. In a later analysis, TCR-TCR, TCR-HLA and TCR-CMV co-occurrence was scored with hypergeometric tests, and a repertoire-size bias correction was applied to TCR pairs. A later analysis estimated false discovery rates by permuting HLA or CMV assignments 20 times. In a later analysis, co-occurring TCRs were grouped using DBSCAN, and TCRdist sequence similarity was added for clustering within HLA-allele-positive subsets. Repertoires with fewer than 30,000 or more than 120,000 public chains were left out of co-occurrence clustering, as were about five repertoires with anomalous nucleotide sharing. Entries here come from immuneACCESS through TCRdb and include only in-frame sequences with V and J called. Some clones fail to appear in such tables; in the studies checked, an unresolved V gene covers under half of the shortfall, and the cause of the remainder is unknown. V, J and clone size were drawn from that table, and D and trimming were deduced from the DNA. The sample has more than 85,000 clones on record, more than 65% of them singletons. In total, the top ten clones hold 6.2% of the sample.

The data stem from a study of cytomegalovirus exposure and HLA in healthy donors (dated by TCRdb to the late 2010s). Broadly, across the study: An earlier analysis of 587 of the donors reported 250 to 300 Gb of sequence data and some 100 million unique TCR beta sequences from about 179 million T cells. An early release covering over 500 HLA-typed donors comprised about 300 gigabases of sequencing data and approximately 80 million unique TCR sequences. Of the 350 to 400 genotyped donors, approximately 82% fell in the genetic ancestry cluster associated with self-reported Caucasian donors. The study was designed to test whether signatures of past pathogen exposure could be identified by cataloging public T cell receptors. Using immunosequencing, the study profiled T cell repertoires from about 610 subjects and related those repertoires to cytomegalovirus serostatus. Besides the first cohort of around 670 subjects, a separate validation cohort made up of roughly 130 different subjects was used. To predict cytomegalovirus infection status, the study brought together high-throughput TCR immunosequencing, statistical association of individual TCRs with disease status, and machine learning. A later analysis re-analyzed previously published TCR beta repertoires from roughly 630 donors and added high-resolution HLA genotyping to study TCR occurrence patterns. The later analysis used no new phenotypic data to find candidate immune exposures, relying instead on TCR beta sequences and their occurrence across donors. In an earlier analysis of about 590 of the donors, high-throughput TCR beta sequencing was used to judge whether each TCR beta V gene segment behaved as functional or pseudogenic. Donor age, sex, ethnicity and CMV serostatus were compiled together with the repertoire data. A later genetic analysis took genome-wide SNP genotypes for about 65% of the roughly 670 donors and used that subset as a discovery cohort. Every discovery cohort repertoire had been produced on one sequencing platform. Class I and class II HLA loci were covered by the typing at four-digit resolution. The number of typed donors differed by locus: roughly 629-640 for A, B, C, DRB1 and DQB1; some 540 for DQA1; around 610 for DPA1; and around 450 for DPB1. Because of strong linkage in the cohort, five DR-DQ haplotypes were treated as single units for association and clustering. Among some 400 genotyped donors of the cohort, an average of approximately 240,000 unique TCR beta nucleotide sequences were sequenced per donor, around a sixth of them non-productive.

The cohort was made up of 500 to 850 healthy bone marrow donors. Cohort members were all nominally healthy when sampled, although unrecorded immune exposures were likely present. The donor tested CMV seropositive and was one of the 289 seropositive cohort members. A peripheral blood sample was provided by each donor, and peripheral blood mononuclear cells were used for TCR beta sequencing. Genomic DNA extraction from the blood cell samples was performed with the Qiagen DNeasy Blood Extraction Kit. Paper-wide results and their limitations: Strong co-occurrence of HLA alleles, especially DR and DQ, made assigning TCR associations to individual alleles difficult. In the study, around 150 TCR beta chains were listed as associated with cytomegalovirus. In a later analysis, HLA-associated TCR beta chains were found to be more clonally expanded and to have lower generation probabilities than equally common non-associated chains. A few of the identified cytomegalovirus-associated TCR beta chains were confirmed in vitro to be specific for cytomegalovirus antigens. Correlated functional status among segregating V segments might reflect linkage disequilibrium, but an unknown experimental factor could not be ruled out. In a later genetic analysis, fewer N-insertions in productive TCRs were reported among donors in an Asian-associated ancestry cluster than the approximately 670-donor mean. Because the 87-base-pair reads could not distinguish some IMGT-functional V segments, including TRBV6-2 and TRBV6-3, those segments were excluded. In an earlier analysis of some 540 of the donors, most TCR beta V segments appeared in productive rearrangements about 87% or about 30% of the time, broadly matching IMGT annotations. According to the authors, the approach could potentially be generalized to other disease states and immunological phenotypes. Because HLA typing was unavailable for some donors at each locus, only the typed subset was used in association tests. In a later analysis, the rate of TCR association differed among HLA loci, with DRB1 alleles having the most associated TCRs and HLA-C alleles having the fewest. V-gene and J-gene trimming of TCR beta chains was associated with a missense DCLRE1C variant in a later genetic analysis, and the association was replicated in an independent cohort. This cohort had only TCR beta chains sequenced, and the lack of alpha or paired-chain data limited which features could be detected. Immune exposure information for the cohort was limited to CMV serostatus. Fewer than 20 rarely observed V segments, including chromosome 9 orphons, were excluded from the earlier analysis of approximately 600 of the donors because counts were too low. Specific HLA alleles were associated with 15,000 to 20,000 TCR beta sequences at a false discovery rate of 0.05 in a later analysis. Across donors, most TCR sequences were observed very rarely, whereas some public TCRs were present in many individuals. In both the original and validation cohorts, the classifier was reported to diagnose cytomegalovirus status with high specificity and sensitivity. Roughly uniform sequencing depth across donors was assumed in presence/absence analyses, although this assumption may not hold. A cluster of highly shared sequence variants was judged likely to represent a technical artifact of the sequencing pipeline. A further reported finding was that TCR beta sequences accurately predicted the HLA-A and HLA-B alleles for most subjects in the first cohort. According to a later analysis, parvovirus B19, influenza, CMV and Epstein-Barr virus appeared linked to several top co-occurrence clusters. According to a later analysis, most CMV-associated TCR beta chains appeared to be HLA-restricted, and the HLA associations seemed to be driven largely by CMV exposure.

The chain was built from TRBV2 and TRBJ2-7; TRBD1 lines up with 8 middle nucleotides. Sequenced material: PBMCs. The receptor comes from a man aged 25 to 45 in good health and CMV-seropositive. The CDR3 reads CASSARDRKYF. The DNA sequence is as follows: TGTGCCAGCAGTGCCCGGGACAGGAAGTACTTC.